The sequence of this T cell receptor (beta chain) was determined in a study of cytomegalovirus exposure and HLA in healthy donors. On the study more broadly: In terms of ancestry, the Caucasian-associated cluster contained about 80% of the roughly 400 genotyped donors. Study results and caveats: It was in a later analysis that TCR association rates were seen to vary by HLA locus, highest for DRB1 and lowest for HLA-C.

Primers included in the PCR were 60 Vbeta and 13 Jbeta primers. Assay used: immunoSEQ multiplex PCR; TCRdb lists only in-frame clones, some missing. Here the sample spans more than 45,000 clones, roughly four fifths being singletons. Germline lookup yields CDR1 SNHLY and CDR2 FYNNEI. J gave up 4 bases and V 4 bases, and 8 bases lay outside the gene matches. The CDR3 spans 16 residues. This clone was recorded a few times. No antigen is known for it. The TCR was taken from a man younger than 45 in good health and CMV-seronegative. Specimen: PBMCs. This chain links TRBV2 with TRBJ2-3, with 10 bases lining up with TRBD1. Here the CDR3 reads CASSGGGQGLADTQYF. As DNA, the CDR3 is TGTGCCAGCAGTGGGGGGGGACAGGGGTTGGCAGATACGCAGTATTTT.